This entry describes one T cell receptor (beta chain). Antigen unknown. Some clones are missing from TCRdb's copy, which holds only in-frame ones; the method was immunoSEQ multiplex PCR. The profile shows roughly 150,000 clones, 88% of them singletons. This specimen belongs to a study of T cell responses to AZD1222 COVID-19 vaccine. The CDR3 runs to 14 residues. Germline V lookup: CDR1 GTSNPN, CDR2 SVGIG (reference sequence). V trimming: 5 bases; J trimming: 8 bases; junction bases outside the gene matches: 12. Study results and caveats: Clonal diversity was possibly underestimated; the donors were predominantly white British and more often female. Nearly half of the spike-specific TCRs reportedly recognize variant regions that carry no mutations. Compared with day 0, the breadth and depth of the Spike-specific TCR repertoire rose significantly after two doses of AZD1222.

The starting material was peripheral blood, obtained 28 days after the second AZD1222 dose. This TCR was sampled from an adult who received the AZD1222 COVID-19 vaccine. The chain links TRBV30 to TRBJ1-2; the match to TRBD1 covers 9 bases. DNA of the CDR3: TGTGCCTGGGGAGACCCCGGGACAGGGCAAGGCTACACCTTC. It codes for CAWGDPGTGQGYTF.